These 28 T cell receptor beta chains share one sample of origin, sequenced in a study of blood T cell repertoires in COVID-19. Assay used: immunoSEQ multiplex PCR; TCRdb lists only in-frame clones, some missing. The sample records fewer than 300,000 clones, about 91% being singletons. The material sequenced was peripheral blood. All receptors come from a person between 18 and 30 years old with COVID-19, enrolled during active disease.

This chain's CDR3 is CASSIAGFNYGYTF. DNA of the CDR3: TGTGCCAGCAGCATTGCGGGATTTAACTATGGCTACACCTTC. The chain links TRBV5-4 to TRBJ1-2; D unresolved. Germline V lookup: CDR1 SGHNT, CDR2 YYREEE (reference sequence). The CDR3 length is 14 residues. V was trimmed by 4 bases and J by 1 base, leaving 11 bases between them.

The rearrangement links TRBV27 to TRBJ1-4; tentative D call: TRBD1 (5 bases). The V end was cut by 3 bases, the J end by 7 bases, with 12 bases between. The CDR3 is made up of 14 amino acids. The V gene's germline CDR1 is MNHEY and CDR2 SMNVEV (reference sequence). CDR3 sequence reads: CASSFMVGAEKLFF. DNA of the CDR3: TGTGCCAGCAGTTTTATGGTAGGGGCTGAAAAACTGTTTTTT.

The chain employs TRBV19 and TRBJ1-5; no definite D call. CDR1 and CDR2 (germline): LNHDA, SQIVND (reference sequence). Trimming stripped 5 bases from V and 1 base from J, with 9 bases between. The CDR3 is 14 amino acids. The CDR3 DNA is TGTGCCAGTAGTCACGGGTCCAGCAATCAGCCCCAGCATTTT. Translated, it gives CASSHGSSNQPQHF.

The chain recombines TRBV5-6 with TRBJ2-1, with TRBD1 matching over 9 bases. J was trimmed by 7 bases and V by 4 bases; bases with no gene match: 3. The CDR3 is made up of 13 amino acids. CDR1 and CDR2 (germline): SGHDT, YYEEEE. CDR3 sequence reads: CASSLGQGNEQFF. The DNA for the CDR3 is TGTGCCAGCAGCCTGGGACAGGGAAATGAGCAGTTCTTC.

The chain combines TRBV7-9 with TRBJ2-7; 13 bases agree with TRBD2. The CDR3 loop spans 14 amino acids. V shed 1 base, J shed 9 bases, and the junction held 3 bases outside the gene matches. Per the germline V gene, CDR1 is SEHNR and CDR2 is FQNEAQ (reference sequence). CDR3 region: CASSLGTSGRVQYF. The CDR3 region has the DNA TGTGCCAGCAGCTTAGGGACTAGCGGGAGAGTGCAGTACTTC.

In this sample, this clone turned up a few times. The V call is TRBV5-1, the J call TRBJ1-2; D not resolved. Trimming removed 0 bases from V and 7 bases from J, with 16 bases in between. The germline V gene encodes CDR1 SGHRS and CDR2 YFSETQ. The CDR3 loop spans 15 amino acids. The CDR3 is CASSLDTGLRGGYTF. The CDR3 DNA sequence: TGCGCCAGCAGCTTGGACACGGGTCTCCGTGGTGGCTACACCTTC.

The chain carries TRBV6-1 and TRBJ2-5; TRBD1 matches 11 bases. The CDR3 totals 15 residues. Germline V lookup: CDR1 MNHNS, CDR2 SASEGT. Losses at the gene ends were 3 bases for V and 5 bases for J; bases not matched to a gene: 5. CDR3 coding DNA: TGTGCCAGCAGTGACGGACAGGGGGCAGAGGAGACCCAGTACTTC. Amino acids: CASSDGQGAEETQYF.

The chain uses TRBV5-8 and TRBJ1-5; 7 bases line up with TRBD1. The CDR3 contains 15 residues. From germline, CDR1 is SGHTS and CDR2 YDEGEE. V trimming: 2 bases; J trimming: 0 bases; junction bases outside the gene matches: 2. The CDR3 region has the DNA TGTGCCAGCAGCTTTAGGGGGCTTAGCAATCAGCCCCAGCATTTT. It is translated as CASSFRGLSNQPQHF.

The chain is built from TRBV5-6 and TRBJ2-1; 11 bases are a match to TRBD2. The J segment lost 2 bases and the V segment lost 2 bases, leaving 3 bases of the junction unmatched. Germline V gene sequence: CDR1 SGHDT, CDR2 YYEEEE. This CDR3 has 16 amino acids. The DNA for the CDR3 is TGTGCCAGCAGCTTTAGCGGGAGGGCCCCCTACAATGAGCAGTTCTTC. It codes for CASSFSGRAPYNEQFF.

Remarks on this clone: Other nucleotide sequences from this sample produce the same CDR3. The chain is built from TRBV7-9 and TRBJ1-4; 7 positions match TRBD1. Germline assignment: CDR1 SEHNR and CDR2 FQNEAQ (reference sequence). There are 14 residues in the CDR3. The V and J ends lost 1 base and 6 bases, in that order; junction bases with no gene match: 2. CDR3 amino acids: CASSLGQGDEKLFF. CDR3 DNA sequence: TGTGCCAGCAGCTTAGGACAGGGAGATGAAAAACTGTTTTTT.

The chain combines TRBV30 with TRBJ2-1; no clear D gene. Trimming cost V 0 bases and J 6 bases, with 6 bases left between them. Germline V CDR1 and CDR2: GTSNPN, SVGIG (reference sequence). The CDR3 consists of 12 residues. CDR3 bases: TGTGCCTGGAGTGTTACGCGCAATGAGCAGTTCTTC. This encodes CAWSVTRNEQFF.

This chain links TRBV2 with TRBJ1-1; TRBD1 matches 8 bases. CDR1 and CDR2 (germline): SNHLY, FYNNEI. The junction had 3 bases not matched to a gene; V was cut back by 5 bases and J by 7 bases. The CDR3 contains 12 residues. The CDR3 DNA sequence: TGTGCCAGCAGTCCACAGGGGGGTGAAGCTTTCTTT. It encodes CASSPQGGEAFF.

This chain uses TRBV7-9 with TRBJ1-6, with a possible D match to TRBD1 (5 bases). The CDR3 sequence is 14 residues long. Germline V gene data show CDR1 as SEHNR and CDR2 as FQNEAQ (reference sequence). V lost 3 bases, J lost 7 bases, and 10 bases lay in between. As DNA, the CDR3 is TGTGCCAGCAGCTTGGAAGGGGTCAATTCACCCCTCCACTTT. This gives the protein CASSLEGVNSPLHF.

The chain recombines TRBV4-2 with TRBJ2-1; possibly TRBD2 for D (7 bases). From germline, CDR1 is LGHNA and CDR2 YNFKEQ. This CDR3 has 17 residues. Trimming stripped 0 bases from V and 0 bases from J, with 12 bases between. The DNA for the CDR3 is TGTGCCAGCAGCCAAGAAGCGAGGGGGGGCTCCTACAATGAGCAGTTCTTC. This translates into CASSQEARGGSYNEQFF.

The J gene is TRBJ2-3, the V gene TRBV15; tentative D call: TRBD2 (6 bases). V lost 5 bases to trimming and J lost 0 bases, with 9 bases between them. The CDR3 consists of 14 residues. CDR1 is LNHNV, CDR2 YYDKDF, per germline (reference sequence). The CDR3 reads CATSPGDSTDTQYF. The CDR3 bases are TGTGCCACCAGCCCGGGAGACAGCACAGATACGCAGTATTTT.

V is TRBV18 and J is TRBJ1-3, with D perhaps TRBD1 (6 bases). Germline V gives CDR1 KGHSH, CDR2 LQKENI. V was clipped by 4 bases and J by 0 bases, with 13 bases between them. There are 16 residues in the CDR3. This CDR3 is CASSLATGLSGNTIYF. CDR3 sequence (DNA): TGTGCCAGCTCACTAGCGACAGGACTCTCTGGAAACACCATATATTTT.

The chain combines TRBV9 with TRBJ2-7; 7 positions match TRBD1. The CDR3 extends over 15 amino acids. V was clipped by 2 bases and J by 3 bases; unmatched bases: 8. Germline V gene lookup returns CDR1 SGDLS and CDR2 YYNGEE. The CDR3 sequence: CASSVEGTADYEQYF. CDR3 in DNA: TGTGCCAGCAGCGTTGAGGGGACAGCGGACTACGAGCAGTACTTC.

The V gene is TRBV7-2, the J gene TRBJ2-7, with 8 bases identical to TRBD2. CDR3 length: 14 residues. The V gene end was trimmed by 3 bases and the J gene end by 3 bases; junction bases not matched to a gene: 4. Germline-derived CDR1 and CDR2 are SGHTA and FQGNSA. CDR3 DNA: TGTGCCAGCAGCTTCGTACTAGCGGACTACGAGCAGTACTTC. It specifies CASSFVLADYEQYF. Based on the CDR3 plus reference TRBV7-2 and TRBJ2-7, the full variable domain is GAGVSQSPSNKVTEKGKDVELRCDPISGHTALYWYRQSLGQGLEFLIYFQGNSAPDKSGLPSDRFSAERTGGSVSTLTIQRTQQEDSAVYLCASSFVLADYEQYFGPGTRLTVT.

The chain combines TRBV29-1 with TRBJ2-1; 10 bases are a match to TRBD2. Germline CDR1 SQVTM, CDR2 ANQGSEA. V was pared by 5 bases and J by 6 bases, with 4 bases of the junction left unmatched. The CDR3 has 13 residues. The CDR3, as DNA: TGCAGCGTTCTAGCGGGAGTCCGCAATGAGCAGTTCTTC. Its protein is CSVLAGVRNEQFF.

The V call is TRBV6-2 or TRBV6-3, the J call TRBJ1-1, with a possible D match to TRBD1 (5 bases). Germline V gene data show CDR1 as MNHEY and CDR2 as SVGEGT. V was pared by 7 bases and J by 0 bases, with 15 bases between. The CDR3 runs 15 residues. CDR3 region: CASTYSGGMNTEAFF. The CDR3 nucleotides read TGTGCCAGCACCTACTCTGGGGGGATGAACACTGAAGCTTTCTTT.

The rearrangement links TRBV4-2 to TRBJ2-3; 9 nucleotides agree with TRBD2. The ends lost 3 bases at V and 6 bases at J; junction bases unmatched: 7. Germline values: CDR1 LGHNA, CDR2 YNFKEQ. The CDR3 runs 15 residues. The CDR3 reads CASSQLLAGVDTQYF. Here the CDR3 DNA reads TGTGCCAGCAGCCAGCTACTAGCGGGTGTGGATACGCAGTATTTT.

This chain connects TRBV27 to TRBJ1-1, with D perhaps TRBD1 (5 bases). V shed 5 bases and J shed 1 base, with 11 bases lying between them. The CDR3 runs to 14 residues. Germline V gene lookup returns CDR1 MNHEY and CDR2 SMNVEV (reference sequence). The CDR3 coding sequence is TGTGCCAGCAGTGGGAGCGGGGGGAACACTGAAGCTTTCTTT. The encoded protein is CASSGSGGNTEAFF.

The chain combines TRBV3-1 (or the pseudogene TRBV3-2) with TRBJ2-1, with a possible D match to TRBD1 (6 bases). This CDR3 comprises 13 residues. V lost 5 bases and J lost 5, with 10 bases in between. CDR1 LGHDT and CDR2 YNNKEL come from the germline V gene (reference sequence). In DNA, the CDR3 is TGTGCCAGCAGCTACAGGGTCGACAATGAGCAGTTCTTC. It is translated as CASSYRVDNEQFF.

The DNA of the CDR3 is TGTGCCAGCAGCTTAGGATTGAGGCCGGGTGATCGCTACACCTTC. Encoded protein: CASSLGLRPGDRYTF. The gene calls are TRBV7-9 and TRBJ1-2; no reliable D call. The CDR3 has 15 residues. V lost 1 base, J lost 9 bases, and 18 bases lay in between. Germline V gene sequence: CDR1 SEHNR, CDR2 FQNEAQ (reference sequence).

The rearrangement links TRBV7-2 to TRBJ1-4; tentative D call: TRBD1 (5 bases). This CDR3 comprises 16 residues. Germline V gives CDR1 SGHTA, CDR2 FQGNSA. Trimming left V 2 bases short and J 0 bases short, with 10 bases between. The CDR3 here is CASSLQTASTNEKLFF. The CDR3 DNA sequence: TGTGCCAGCAGCTTACAGACAGCCTCAACTAATGAAAAACTGTTTTTT.

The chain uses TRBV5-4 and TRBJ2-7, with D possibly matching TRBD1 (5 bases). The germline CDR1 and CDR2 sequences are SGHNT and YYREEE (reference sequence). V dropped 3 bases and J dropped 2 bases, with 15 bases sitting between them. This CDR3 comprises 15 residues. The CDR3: CASSYGSGITYEQYF. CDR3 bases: TGTGCCAGCAGCTATGGGTCAGGGATCACCTACGAGCAGTACTTC. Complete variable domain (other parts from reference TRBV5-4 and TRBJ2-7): ETGVTQSPTHLIKTRGQQVTLRCSSQSGHNTVSWYQQALGQGPQFIFQYYREEENGRGNFPPRFSGLQFPNYSSELNVNALELDDSALYLCASSYGSGITYEQYFGPGTRLTVT.

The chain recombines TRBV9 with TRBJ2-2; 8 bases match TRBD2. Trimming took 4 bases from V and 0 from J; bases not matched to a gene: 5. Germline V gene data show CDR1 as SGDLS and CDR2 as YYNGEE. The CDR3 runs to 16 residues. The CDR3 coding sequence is TGTGCCAGCAGCCCACATAGCGGGGCGAACACCGGGGAGCTGTTTTTT. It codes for CASSPHSGANTGELFF.

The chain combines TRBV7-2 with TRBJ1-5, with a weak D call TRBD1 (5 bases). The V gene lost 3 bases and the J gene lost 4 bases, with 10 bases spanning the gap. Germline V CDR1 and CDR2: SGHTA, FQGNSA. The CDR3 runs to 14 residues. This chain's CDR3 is CASSLGLYNQPQHF. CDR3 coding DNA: TGTGCCAGCAGCTTGGGGCTTTATAATCAGCCCCAGCATTTT.